Listed here are 21 T cell receptor beta chains from one sample, sequenced in a study of shared clonotypes between healthy human individuals. Sequenced by immunoSEQ multiplex PCR; TCRdb stores in-frame clones only, minus some. Of about 2,500,000 clones in the sample, roughly nine tenths were seen once. The sequenced sample was naive CD4+ T cells sorted from blood. Specified subset: CD45RA+ positively selected. All receptors come from a man aged 18 to 29 in good health.

The gene calls are TRBV6-1 and TRBJ2-3; 9 positions match TRBD1. Germline V gene sequence: CDR1 MNHNS, CDR2 SASEGT. CDR3 length: 14 residues. The ends lost 5 bases at V and 6 bases at J; junction bases unmatched: 6. CDR3 in amino acids: CASSWDRASDTQYF. DNA for the CDR3: TGTGCCAGCAGTTGGGACAGGGCCTCGGATACGCAGTATTTT.

This clone showed up just once. The chain couples TRBV23-1 to TRBJ1-5; unclear D gene. TRBV23-1 is marked as an open reading frame, function uncertain. This CDR3 contains 16 residues. The germline V and J ends were trimmed by 3 bases and 4 bases, with 16 bases remaining between them. The DNA for the CDR3 is TGCGCCAGCAGTCACCCCATGTTAAGGGCTAATCAGCCCCAGCATTTT. Protein product: CASSHPMLRANQPQHF.

The chain is built from TRBV6-1 and TRBJ2-7; TRBD2 is a possible D gene (5 bases). Germline loops: CDR1 MNHNS, CDR2 SASEGT. V was cut by 10 bases and J by 0 bases, with 16 bases left in between. The CDR3 sequence is 14 residues long. Here the CDR3 reads CATEGTGTSYEQYF. The CDR3 bases are TGTGCCACCGAGGGAACCGGAACCTCCTACGAGCAGTACTTC.

The chain recombines TRBV28 with TRBJ1-6, with a possible D match to TRBD1 (5 bases). CDR1 and CDR2 from the germline V gene are MDHEN and SYDVKM. The CDR3 is 16 amino acids. V was trimmed by 4 bases and J by 5 bases, leaving 15 bases between them. CDR3 protein: CASSYKRPGNNSPLHF. DNA of the CDR3: TGTGCCAGCAGTTACAAACGACCAGGGAATAATTCACCCCTCCACTTT.

The V and J genes are TRBV18 and TRBJ2-5, with TRBD1 matching over 10 bases. The CDR3 sequence is 14 residues long. Germline loops: CDR1 KGHSH, CDR2 LQKENI. Trimming cost V 2 bases and J 4 bases; bases outside gene matches: 1. The CDR3 nucleotides read TGTGCCAGCTCACCAGGGGACAGGGGAGAGACCCAGTACTTC. Translating gives CASSPGDRGETQYF.

This clone was recorded only once. The chain recombines TRBV7-2 with TRBJ2-2; TRBD2 matches 9 bases. The CDR3 consists of 16 residues. Germline V lookup: CDR1 SGHTA, CDR2 FQGNSA. J was trimmed by 4 bases and V by 5 bases; bases with no gene match: 8. For the CDR3, the DNA is TGTGCCAGCAGCCCTCGGACTAGCGTGAGCACCGGGGAGCTGTTTTTT. It encodes CASSPRTSVSTGELFF.

The V and J genes are TRBV2 and TRBJ2-3, with D perhaps TRBD2 (7 bases). The CDR3 covers 15 residues. Trimming removed 6 bases from V and 2 bases from J, with 15 bases in between. Germline CDR1 SNHLY, CDR2 FYNNEI. The CDR3 DNA sequence: TGTGCCAGCAGAAAGGGGGGGCCCCCCACAGATACGCAGTATTTT. Residues: CASRKGGPPTDTQYF.

CDR3 nucleotide sequence: TGTGCCGTAAATCTGGGCTCTCTGGCATCAGGTGAGCAGTTCTTC. This codes for CAVNLGSLASGEQFF. V and J are TRBV7-2 and TRBJ2-1; D gene uncertain. This CDR3 has 15 residues. V was cut by 11 bases and J by 9 bases, with 26 bases left in between. CDR1 is SGHTA and CDR2 is FQGNSA in the germline V gene. The entire variable domain, with the rest obtained from reference TRBV7-2 and TRBJ2-1, is as follows: GAGVSQSPSNKVTEKGKDVELRCDPISGHTALYWYRQSLGQGLEFLIYFQGNSAPDKSGLPSDRFSAERTGGSVSTLTIQRTQQEDSAVYLCAVNLGSLASGEQFFGPGTRLTVL.

V and J are TRBV2 and TRBJ2-5, with D tentatively TRBD1 (6 bases). The CDR3 is 15 amino acids. Trimming left V 3 bases short and J 1 base short, with 12 bases between. Germline assignment: CDR1 SNHLY and CDR2 FYNNEI. Here the CDR3 DNA reads TGTGCCAGCAGTGAGCTCAGGGGTCCCCAAGAGACCCAGTACTTC. The encoded protein is CASSELRGPQETQYF.

The genes are TRBV4-1 and TRBJ2-1, with D perhaps matching TRBD1 or TRBD2 (5 bases each). Germline V gene lookup returns CDR1 MGHRA and CDR2 YSYEKL. The CDR3 has 17 residues. Trimming cost V 0 bases and J 3 bases, with 15 bases left between them. CDR3 in DNA: TGCGCCAGCAGCCAAGAGGAAGGGACCACGGGCTACAATGAGCAGTTCTTC. Protein: CASSQEEGTTGYNEQFF.

The V and J genes are TRBV15 and TRBJ2-4; D gene ambiguous. Germline CDR1 is LNHNV and CDR2 is YYDKDF (reference sequence). V lost 3 bases to trimming and J lost 6 bases, with 12 bases between them. This CDR3 is 14 amino acids long. The CDR3 sequence: CATSRAGEINIQYF. Written as DNA, the CDR3 is TGTGCCACCAGCAGGGCAGGAGAAATAAACATTCAGTACTTC.

V and J are TRBV13 and TRBJ1-5; D possibly corresponds to TRBD1 (6 bases). Trimming cost V 0 bases and J 1 base, with 7 bases left between them. Germline V gene lookup returns CDR1 PRHDT and CDR2 FYEKMQ (reference sequence). This CDR3 comprises 15 residues. CDR3 nucleotide sequence: TGTGCCAGCAGCTTAGGTCAGGGGAGCAATCAGCCCCAGCATTTT. This codes for CASSLGQGSNQPQHF.

On this clone: The same CDR3 arises from other DNA sequences in this sample as well. V gene TRBV6-5 combines with J gene TRBJ1-2, with 7 positions matching TRBD1. Germline V CDR1 and CDR2: MNHEY, SVGAGI. The V segment lost 2 bases and the J segment 5 bases; nucleotides outside the gene matches: 2. The CDR3 has 13 amino acids. CDR3 coding DNA: TGTGCCAGCAGTTACGAGGGGGCATATGGCTACACCTTC. This codes for CASSYEGAYGYTF.

The chain joins TRBV6-5 to TRBJ1-2; D uncertain. The CDR3 is 13 residues long. CDR1 is MNHEY and CDR2 is SVGAGI in the germline V gene. Trimming removed 7 bases from V and 0 bases from J, with 9 bases in between. CDR3 sequence (DNA): TGTGCCAGCATCTCAATTTCTAACTATGGCTACACCTTC. Residues: CASISISNYGYTF.

On this clone itself: At one boundary the junction diverges from the germline segment, which might be a read error. The chain links TRBV7-7 to TRBJ2-7, with D hard to call. Germline V gives CDR1 SSHAT, CDR2 FNYEAQ (reference sequence). The CDR3 extends over 16 amino acids. DNA for the CDR3: TGTGCTAGCATCTCAACCCCTCCCGGGTCCCTCTACGAGCAGTACTTC. It yields the protein CASISTPPGSLYEQYF.

The gene calls are TRBV9 and TRBJ1-2, with D tentatively TRBD1 (5 bases). Germline V gene lookup returns CDR1 SGDLS and CDR2 YYNGEE. This CDR3 spans 16 amino acids. V shed 3 bases and J shed 5 bases, with 20 bases lying between them. CDR3 nucleotides: TGTGCCAGCAGCGGGAGACGGCCAGGGAACCCTTATGGCTACACCTTC. This translates into CASSGRRPGNPYGYTF.

V and J are TRBV6-1 and TRBJ1-6, with a weak D call TRBD1 (5 bases). CDR1 is MNHNS, CDR2 SASEGT, per germline. Trimming took 4 bases from V and 5 from J, leaving 6 bases between them. The CDR3 has 13 amino acids. The CDR3 loop reads CASSGQNNSPLHF. CDR3 DNA sequence: TGTGCCAGCAGTGGACAGAATAATTCACCCCTCCACTTT.

The CDR3 DNA sequence: TGTGCCAGCAGCTTGGCGGCGGGGGAGACCTCTGGAAACACCATATATTTT. Protein sequence: CASSLAAGETSGNTIYF. V is TRBV5-4 and J is TRBJ1-3; D perhaps matches TRBD1 (5 bases). Germline-derived CDR1 and CDR2 are SGHNT and YYREEE (reference sequence). The V end lost 0 bases, the J end lost 0 bases, and 13 bases lay between the germline ends. This CDR3 has 17 residues.

The genes are TRBV19 and TRBJ2-1; D is ambiguous. Trimming left V 0 bases short and J 0 bases short, with 6 bases between. Germline CDR1 is LNHDA and CDR2 is SQIVND (reference sequence). The CDR3 is made up of 15 amino acids. The CDR3 is CASSIDADSYNEQFF. CDR3 sequence (DNA): TGTGCCAGTAGTATAGATGCAGACTCCTACAATGAGCAGTTCTTC.

This chain links TRBV30 with TRBJ1-6; weak D call: TRBD1 (5 bases). The CDR3 totals 13 residues. Germline-derived CDR1 and CDR2 are GTSNPN and SVGIG (reference sequence). Trimming pared 3 bases from V and 7 bases from J, leaving 10 bases between. In nucleotides, the CDR3 is TGTGCCTGGAGGGGGAGGGGAAATTCACCCCTCCACTTT. Translation: CAWRGRGNSPLHF. The full variable domain, in which reference TRBV30 and TRBJ1-6 provide the parts outside the CDR3, is SQTIHQWPATLVQPVGSPLSLECTVEGTSNPNLYWYRQAAGRGLQLLFYSVGIGQISSEVPQNLSASRPQDRQFILSSKKLLLSDSGFYLCAWRGRGNSPLHFGNGTRLTVT.

CDR3 sequence reads: CAWSPSLTSGNVDTQYF. The CDR3 nucleotides read TGTGCCTGGAGTCCCTCCCTCACCAGCGGGAATGTAGATACGCAGTATTTT. The chain has TRBV30 and TRBJ2-3; TRBD2 matches 7 bases. Losses at the gene ends were 2 bases for V and 5 bases for J; bases not matched to a gene: 16. CDR1 and CDR2 from the germline V gene are GTSNPN and SVGIG (reference sequence). The CDR3 loop spans 17 amino acids. Supplemented by reference TRBV30 and TRBJ2-3, the full variable domain reads SQTIHQWPATLVQPVGSPLSLECTVEGTSNPNLYWYRQAAGRGLQLLFYSVGIGQISSEVPQNLSASRPQDRQFILSSKKLLLSDSGFYLCAWSPSLTSGNVDTQYFGPGTRLTVL.